The present T cell receptor beta chain was sequenced within a study of cytomegalovirus exposure and HLA in healthy donors. V shed 7 bases and J 5 bases; nucleotides not matched to a gene: 15. CDR1 is ENHRY and CDR2 is SYGVKD in the germline V gene. The CDR3 totals 16 residues. 60 Vbeta and 13 Jbeta primers were used in PCR. TCRdb's table, derived via immunoSEQ multiplex PCR, lists solely in-frame clones and lacks some. The sample carries about 170,000 clones, 75% to 80% recorded once. In regard to this clone: Its target is not known.

General observations from the study: It was assumed in the presence/absence analyses that sequencing depth was roughly uniform across donors.

Material: PBMCs. This TCR was recovered from a woman in her fifties or sixties in good health and CMV-seropositive. V and J are TRBV10-3 and TRBJ2-5; 8 bases line up with TRBD2. CDR3 nucleotide sequence: TGTGCCATCAAGAAGAGCGGGAGAGGTGAGGGGGAGACCCAGTACTTC. Translation: CAIKKSGRGEGETQYF.